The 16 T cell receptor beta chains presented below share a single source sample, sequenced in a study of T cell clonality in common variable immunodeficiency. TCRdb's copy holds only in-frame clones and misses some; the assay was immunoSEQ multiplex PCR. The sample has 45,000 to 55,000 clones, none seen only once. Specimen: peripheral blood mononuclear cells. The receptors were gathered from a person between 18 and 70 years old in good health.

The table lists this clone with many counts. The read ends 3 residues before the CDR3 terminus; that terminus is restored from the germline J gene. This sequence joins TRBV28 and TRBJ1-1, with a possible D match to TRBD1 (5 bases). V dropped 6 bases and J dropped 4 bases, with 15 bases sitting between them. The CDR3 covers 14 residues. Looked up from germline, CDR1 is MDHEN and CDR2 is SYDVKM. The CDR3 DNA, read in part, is TGTGCCAGCAGGTCCCTGGGGCCGGGCACTGAA. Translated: CASRSLGPGTE. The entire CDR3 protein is CASRSLGPGTEAFF.

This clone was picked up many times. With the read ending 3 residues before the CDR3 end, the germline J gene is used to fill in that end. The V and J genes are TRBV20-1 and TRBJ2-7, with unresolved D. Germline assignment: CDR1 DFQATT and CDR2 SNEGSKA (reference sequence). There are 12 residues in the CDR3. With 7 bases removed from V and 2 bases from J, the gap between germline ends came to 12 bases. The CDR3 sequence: CSGSTFAYEQYF. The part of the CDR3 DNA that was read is TGCAGTGGAAGCACTTTCGCCTACGAG.

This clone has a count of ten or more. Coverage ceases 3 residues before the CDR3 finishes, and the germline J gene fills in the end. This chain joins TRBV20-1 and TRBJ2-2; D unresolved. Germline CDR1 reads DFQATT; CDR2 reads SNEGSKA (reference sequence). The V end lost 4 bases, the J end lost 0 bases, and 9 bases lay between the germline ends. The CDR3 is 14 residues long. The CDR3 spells CSAILPTNTGELFF. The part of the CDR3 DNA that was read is TGCAGTGCTATACTGCCAACGAACACCGGGGAG.

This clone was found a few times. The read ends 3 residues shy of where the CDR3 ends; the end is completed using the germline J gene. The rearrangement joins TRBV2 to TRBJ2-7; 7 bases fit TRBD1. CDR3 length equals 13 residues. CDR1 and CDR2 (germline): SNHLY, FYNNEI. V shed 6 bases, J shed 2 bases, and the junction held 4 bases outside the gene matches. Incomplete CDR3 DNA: TGTGCCAGCAGAGTGGACAGGACCTACGAG. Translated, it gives CASRVDRTYE. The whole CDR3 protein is CASRVDRTYEQYF.

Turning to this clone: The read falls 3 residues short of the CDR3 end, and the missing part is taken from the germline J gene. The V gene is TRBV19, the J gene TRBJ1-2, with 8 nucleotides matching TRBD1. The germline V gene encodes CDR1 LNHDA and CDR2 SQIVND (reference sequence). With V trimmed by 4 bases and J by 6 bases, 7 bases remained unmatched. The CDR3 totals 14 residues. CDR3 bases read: TGTGCCAGTAGTAACGACAGGGGTAGAGATGGC. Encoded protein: CASSNDRGRDG. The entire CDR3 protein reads CASSNDRGRDGYTF.

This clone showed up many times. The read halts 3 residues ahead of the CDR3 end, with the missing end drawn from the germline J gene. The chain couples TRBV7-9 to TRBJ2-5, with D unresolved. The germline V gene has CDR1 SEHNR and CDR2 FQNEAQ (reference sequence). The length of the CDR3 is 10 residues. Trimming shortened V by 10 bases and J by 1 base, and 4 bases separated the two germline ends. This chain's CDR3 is CATSQETQYF. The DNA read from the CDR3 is TGTGCCACCTCCCAAGAGACC.

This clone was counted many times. The CDR3 sequence: CASSPHLRDSQNSPLHF. CDR3 bases read: TGTGCCAGCAGTCCTCACCTTAGGGACAGCCAGAATTCACCC. The genes are TRBV2 and TRBJ1-6; 7 bases are a match to TRBD1. The read terminates 3 residues before the CDR3 end, so the remaining end is supplied by the germline J gene. The CDR3 covers 17 residues. In germline, CDR1 is SNHLY, CDR2 FYNNEI. V shed 5 bases, J shed 7 bases, and the junction held 14 bases outside the gene matches.

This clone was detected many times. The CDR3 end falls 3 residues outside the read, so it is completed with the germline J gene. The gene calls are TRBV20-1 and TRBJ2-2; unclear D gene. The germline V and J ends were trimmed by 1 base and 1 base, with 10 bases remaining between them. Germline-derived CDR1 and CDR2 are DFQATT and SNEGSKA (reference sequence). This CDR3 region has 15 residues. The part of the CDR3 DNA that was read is TGCAGTGCTAGAGTGCGATTTCAGAACACCGGGGAG. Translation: CSARVRFQNTGE. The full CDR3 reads CSARVRFQNTGELFF.

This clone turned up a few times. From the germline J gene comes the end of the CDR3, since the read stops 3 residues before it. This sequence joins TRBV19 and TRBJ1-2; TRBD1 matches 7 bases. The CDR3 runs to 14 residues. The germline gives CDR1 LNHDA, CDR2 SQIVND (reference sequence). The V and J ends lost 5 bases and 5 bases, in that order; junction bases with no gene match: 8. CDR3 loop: CASSPMGTEYGYTF. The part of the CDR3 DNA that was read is TGTGCCAGTAGTCCCATGGGGACAGAATATGGC.

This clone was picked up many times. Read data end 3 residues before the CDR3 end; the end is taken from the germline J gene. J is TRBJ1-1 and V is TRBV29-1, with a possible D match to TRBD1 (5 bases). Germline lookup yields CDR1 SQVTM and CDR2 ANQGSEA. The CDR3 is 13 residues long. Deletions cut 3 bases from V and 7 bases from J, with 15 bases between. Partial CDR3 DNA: TGCAGCGTTGATAAGGGGATCGGCGTTGAA. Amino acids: CSVDKGIGVE. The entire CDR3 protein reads CSVDKGIGVEAFF.

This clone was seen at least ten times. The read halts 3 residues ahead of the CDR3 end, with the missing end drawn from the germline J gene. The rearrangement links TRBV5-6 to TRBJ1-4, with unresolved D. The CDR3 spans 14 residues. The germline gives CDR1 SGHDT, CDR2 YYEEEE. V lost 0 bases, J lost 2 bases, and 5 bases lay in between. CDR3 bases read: TGTGCCAGCAGCTTGGGGCCGACTAATGAAAAA. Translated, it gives CASSLGPTNEK. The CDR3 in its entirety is CASSLGPTNEKLFF.

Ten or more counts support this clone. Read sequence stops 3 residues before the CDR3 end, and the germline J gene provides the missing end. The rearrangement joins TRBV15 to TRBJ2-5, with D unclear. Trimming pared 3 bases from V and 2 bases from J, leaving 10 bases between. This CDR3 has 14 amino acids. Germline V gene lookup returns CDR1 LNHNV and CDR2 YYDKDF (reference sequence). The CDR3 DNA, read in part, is TGTGCCACCAGCAGGGGCCCGACGCAAGAGACC. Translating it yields CATSRGPTQET. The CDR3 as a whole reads CATSRGPTQETQYF.

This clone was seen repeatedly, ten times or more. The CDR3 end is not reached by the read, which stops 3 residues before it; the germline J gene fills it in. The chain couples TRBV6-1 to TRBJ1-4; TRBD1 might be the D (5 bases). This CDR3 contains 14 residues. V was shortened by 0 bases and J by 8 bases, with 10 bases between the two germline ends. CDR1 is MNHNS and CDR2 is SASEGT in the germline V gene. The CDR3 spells CASSEASGREKLFF. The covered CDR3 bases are TGTGCCAGCAGTGAAGCGTCAGGGAGGGAAAAA.

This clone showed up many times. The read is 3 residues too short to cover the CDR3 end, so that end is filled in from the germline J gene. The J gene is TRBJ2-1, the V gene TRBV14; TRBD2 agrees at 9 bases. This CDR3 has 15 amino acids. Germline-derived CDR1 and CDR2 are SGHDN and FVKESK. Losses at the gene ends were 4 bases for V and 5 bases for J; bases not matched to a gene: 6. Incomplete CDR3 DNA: TGTGCCAGCAGCCCTAGCGGGGCCGCCGACAATGAG. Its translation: CASSPSGAADNE. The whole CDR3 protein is CASSPSGAADNEQFF.

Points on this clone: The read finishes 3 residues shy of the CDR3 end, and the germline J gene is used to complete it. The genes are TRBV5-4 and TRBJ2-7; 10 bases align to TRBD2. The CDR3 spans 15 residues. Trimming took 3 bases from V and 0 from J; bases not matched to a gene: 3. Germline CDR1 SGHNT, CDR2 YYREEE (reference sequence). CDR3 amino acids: CASSSRTSGSYEQYF. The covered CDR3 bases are TGTGCCAGCAGCTCCCGGACTAGCGGCTCCTACGAG.

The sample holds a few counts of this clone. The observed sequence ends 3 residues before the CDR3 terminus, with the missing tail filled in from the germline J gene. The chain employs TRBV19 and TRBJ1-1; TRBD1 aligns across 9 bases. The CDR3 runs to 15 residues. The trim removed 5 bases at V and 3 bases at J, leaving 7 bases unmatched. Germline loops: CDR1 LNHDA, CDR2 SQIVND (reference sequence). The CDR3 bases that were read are TGTGCCAGTAGTTATACAGGGGGCGAGGACACTGAA. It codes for CASSYTGGEDTE. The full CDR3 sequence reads CASSYTGGEDTEAFF.